These T cell receptor beta chains were read from a single sample in a study of vaccination and CD4 T cells after COVID-19. TCRdb re-called the PCR reads with MiXCR, one entry per CDR3 protein. Among approximately 19,000 distinct CDR3 sequences listed, roughly 51% were seen once. No antigens are known for them. The sequenced sample was CD4+ T cells from blood, cultured in vitro. The receptors stem from a human donor who had recovered from COVID-19. CDR3s include the opening cysteine and the closing phenylalanine or tryptophan. A D gene is named only where the DNA matches it firmly. The size entry is marked missing in some rows and otherwise reads once, few, many or a size class.

>.|TRBJ2-5|TRBV4-3|.
CASSQVGGETQYF
TGCGCCAGCAGCCAAGTAGGAGGAGAGACCCAGTACTTC
>.|TRBJ2-1|TRBV7-2|.
CASSLRASLNYNEQFF
TGTGCCAGCAGCTTACGGGCTTCCTTAAACTACAATGAGCAGTTCTTC
>.|TRBJ1-3|TRBV2|.
CASSRGQISGNTIYF
TGTGCCAGCAGCCGAGGGCAGATATCTGGAAACACCATATATTTT
>.|TRBJ1-2|TRBV2|.
CASSETSYGYTF
TGTGCCAGCAGTGAGACCAGCTATGGCTACACCTTC
>.|TRBJ2-5|TRBV6-2/TRBV6-3|.
CASSYSGTTIETQYF
TGTGCCAGCAGTTACTCCGGGACGACCATCGAGACCCAGTACTTC
>.|TRBJ1-6|TRBV7-2|few
CASSLQQGGNSPLHF
TGTGCCAGCAGCTTACAACAGGGCGGCAATTCACCCCTCCACTTT
>.|TRBJ1-6|TRBV6-8|.
CASSYSKQGPHYRSPLHF
TGTGCCAGCAGTTACTCGAAACAGGGTCCTCATTATCGTTCACCCCTCCACTTT
>.|TRBJ2-2|TRBV6-2/TRBV6-3|.
CASSPSGSGELFF
TGTGCCAGCAGTCCCTCCGGGTCCGGGGAGCTGTTTTTT
>.|TRBJ2-7|TRBV7-3|.
CASSLNGGYEQYF
TGTGCCAGCAGCTTAAACGGCGGCTACGAGCAGTACTTC
>TRBD2|TRBJ2-5|TRBV29-1|.
CSVRGLEETQYF
TGCAGCGTTAGGGGACTAGAAGAGACCCAGTACTTC
>TRBD1|TRBJ1-5|TRBV24-1|.
CATSPTRDRLGRNQPQHF
TGTGCCACCAGTCCAACCCGGGACAGGTTGGGACGGAATCAGCCCCAGCATTTT
>.|TRBJ2-1|TRBV2|few
CASSEMSSENEQFF
TGTGCCAGCAGTGAGATGTCTAGCGAGAATGAGCAGTTCTTC
>TRBD2|TRBJ2-1|TRBV27|.
CASSLSGRTYLF
TGTGCCAGCAGTTTAAGCGGGAGGACCTATCTCTTC
>.|TRBJ1-2|TRBV30|few
CAWEQGRGEGGYTF
TGTGCCTGGGAACAGGGAAGGGGCGAAGGTGGCTACACCTTC
>.|TRBJ1-1|TRBV20-1|once
CSASQGMNTEAFF
TGCAGTGCCAGTCAGGGTATGAACACTGAAGCTTTCTTT
>.|TRBJ2-2|TRBV10-3|.
CASSGTDRPSGELFF
TGTGCCAGCTCCGGAACTGACAGGCCCTCCGGGGAGCTGTTTTTT
>TRBD1|TRBJ2-7|TRBV28|few
CASSLGDRSSGQYF
TGTGCCAGCAGTTTAGGGGACAGGTCCTCCGGGCAGTACTTC
>.|TRBJ2-2|TRBV7-2|.
CASGLGGTGELFF
TGTGCCAGCGGCCTTGGGGGAACCGGGGAGCTGTTTTTT
>.|TRBJ1-6|TRBV27|few
CASRPGLDNSPLHF
TGTGCCAGCAGGCCAGGACTGGACAATTCACCCCTCCACTTT
>TRBD1|TRBJ2-1|TRBV5-1|.
CASSFAGTGGDEQFF
TGCGCCAGCAGCTTTGCCGGGACAGGGGGGGATGAGCAGTTCTTC
>.|TRBJ1-1|TRBV25-1|.
CASSGGITRGLEAFF
TGTGCCAGCAGTGGAGGGATCACCCGAGGACTTGAAGCTTTCTTT
>.|TRBJ1-5|TRBV6-1|.
CASTDGGGEGVNQPQHF
TGTGCCAGCACCGACGGGGGGGGAGAGGGGGTCAATCAGCCCCAGCATTTT
>.|TRBJ1-5|TRBV27|.
CASSLRDGDQPQHF
TGTGCCAGCAGTTTGAGAGACGGGGATCAGCCCCAGCATTTT
>.|TRBJ2-2|TRBV2|.
CASSGGVAGELFF
TGTGCCAGCAGTGGTGGAGTTGCCGGGGAGCTGTTTTTT
>.|TRBJ2-7|TRBV4-2|few
CASSQDNVGYEQYF
TGTGCCAGCAGCCAAGATAACGTAGGATACGAGCAGTACTTC
>.|TRBJ1-5|TRBV7-9|once
CASSFGEISNQPQHF
TGTGCCAGCAGCTTCGGTGAAATTAGCAATCAGCCCCAGCATTTT
>.|TRBJ2-2|TRBV19|.
CASSTPIAGPGELFF
TGTGCCAGTAGTACCCCCATCGCGGGGCCCGGGGAGCTGTTTTTT
>TRBD2|TRBJ2-3|TRBV6-1|.
CASRPTSGRGISTDTQYF
TGTGCCAGCAGGCCGACTAGCGGGAGGGGTATCAGCACAGATACGCAGTATTTT
>.|TRBJ2-5|TRBV10-2|.
CASSEGRKETQYF
TGCGCCAGCAGTGAAGGACGAAAAGAGACCCAGTACTTC
>TRBD2|TRBJ2-7|TRBV10-3|.
CATGTPGGSYEQYF
TGTGCCACCGGGACCCCGGGAGGGTCCTACGAGCAGTACTTC
>TRBD2|TRBJ2-5|TRBV2|once
CASLTPGLAKETQYF
TGTGCCAGTTTGACCCCGGGACTAGCGAAAGAGACCCAGTACTTC
>.|TRBJ2-1|TRBV10-3|few
CASQRDEVDNEQFF
TGTGCCAGCCAACGGGACGAGGTGGACAATGAGCAGTTCTTC
>.|TRBJ1-3|TRBV15|.
CATSRDRVSGNTIYF
TGTGCCACCAGCAGAGATCGGGTTTCTGGAAACACCATATATTTT
>.|TRBJ1-2|TRBV28|.
CASSGQRVLANYGYTF
TGTGCCAGCAGTGGCCAAAGGGTCCTAGCTAACTATGGCTACACCTTC
>TRBD1|TRBJ1-1|TRBV20-1|few
CSARQGRSTEAFF
TGCAGTGCCAGACAGGGAAGGTCCACTGAAGCTTTCTTT
>.|TRBJ2-2|TRBV20-1|.
CSARDGRAGDTGELFF
TGCAGTGCTAGAGATGGGCGAGCGGGTGACACCGGGGAGCTGTTTTTT
>.|TRBJ2-5|TRBV2|.
CAESTVGQETQYF
TGTGCCGAATCTACAGTGGGACAAGAGACCCAGTACTTC
>.|TRBJ2-2|TRBV2|.
CASRRAAGNTGELFF
TGTGCCAGCCGCCGGGCGGCAGGAAACACCGGGGAGCTGTTTTTT
>.|TRBJ2-2|TRBV16|.
CASSHSGGTGELFF
TGTGCCAGCAGCCATAGCGGAGGCACCGGGGAGCTGTTTTTT
>TRBD1|TRBJ1-2|TRBV7-3|.
CASSSSAGTGATF
TGTGCCAGCAGCTCGTCCGCCGGGACAGGGGCCACCTTC